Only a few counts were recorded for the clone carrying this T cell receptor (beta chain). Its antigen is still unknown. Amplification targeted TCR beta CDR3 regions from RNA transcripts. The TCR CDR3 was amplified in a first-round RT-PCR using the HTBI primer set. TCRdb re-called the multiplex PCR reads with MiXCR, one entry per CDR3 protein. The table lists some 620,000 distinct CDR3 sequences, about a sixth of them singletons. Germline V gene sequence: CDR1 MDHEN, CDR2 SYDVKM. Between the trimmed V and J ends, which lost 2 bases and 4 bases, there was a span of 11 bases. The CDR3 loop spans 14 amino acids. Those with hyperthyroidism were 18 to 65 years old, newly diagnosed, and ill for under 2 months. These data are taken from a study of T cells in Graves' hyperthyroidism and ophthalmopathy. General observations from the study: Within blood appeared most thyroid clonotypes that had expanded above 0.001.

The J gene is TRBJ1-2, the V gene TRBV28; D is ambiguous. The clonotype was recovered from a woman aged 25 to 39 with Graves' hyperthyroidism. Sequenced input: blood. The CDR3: CASSLVHRFYGYTF. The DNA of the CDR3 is TGTGCCAGCAGTTTAGTCCACCGGTTCTATGGCTACACCTTC.